Listed below are T cell receptor beta chains from one sample, sequenced in a study of glioma-infiltrating T cells after dendritic cell vaccination. Here immunoSEQ multiplex PCR was the method, and the copy in TCRdb shows in-frame clones only, minus some. The data contain about 73,000 clones, roughly 80% of them seen just once; the ten biggest clones take up around 2.3%. The sequences come from blood, collected before dendritic cell vaccination. All receptors come from a human donor with glioblastoma. Each CDR3 is given with its conserved first and last residue.

V gene: TRBV9
J gene: TRBJ1-1
CDR3 protein: CASSVAGNTEAFF

V gene: TRBV2
J gene: TRBJ2-5
CDR3 protein: CASSEALGTGDETQYF

V gene: TRBV6-5
J gene: TRBJ1-1
CDR3 protein: CASSYSMGLTEAFF

V gene: TRBV7-9
J gene: TRBJ1-2
CDR3 protein: CASRSNSGTYGYTF

V gene: TRBV10-3
J gene: TRBJ2-2
CDR3 protein: CAIRRRGESGTGELFF

V gene: TRBV5-6
J gene: TRBJ1-2
CDR3 protein: CASSYVRGLYGYTF

V gene: TRBV5-4
J gene: TRBJ2-1
CDR3 protein: CASSSTSAYYNEQFF

V gene: TRBV10-3
J gene: TRBJ2-5
CDR3 protein: CAIRGTEETQYF

V gene: TRBV9
J gene: TRBJ2-5
CDR3 protein: CASSVGLRDPGDQYF

V gene: TRBV2
J gene: TRBJ2-1
CDR3 protein: CASTPYNEQFF

V gene: TRBV5-1
J gene: TRBJ2-2
CDR3 protein: CASSLGGGDTGELFF

V gene: TRBV6-5
J gene: TRBJ2-1
CDR3 protein: CASSYSGQGANEQFF

V gene: TRBV6-5
J gene: TRBJ1-1
CDR3 protein: CASSYRGVIMAGEAFF

V gene: TRBV6-6
J gene: TRBJ2-3
CDR3 protein: CASSYSGAVTDTQYF

V gene: TRBV10-3
J gene: TRBJ1-5
CDR3 protein: CAISESGAAIQGNQPQHF

V gene: TRBV5-1
J gene: TRBJ2-1
CDR3 protein: CASTNYGQSSYNEQFF

V gene: TRBV11-2
J gene: TRBJ2-3
CDR3 protein: CASSLVGTSQQYF

V gene: TRBV27
J gene: TRBJ1-5
CDR3 protein: CASSLAGTSNQPQHF

V gene: TRBV9
J gene: TRBJ1-1
CDR3 protein: CASSVGTGAEAFF

V gene: TRBV7-2
J gene: TRBJ2-7
CDR3 protein: CASSQTSGGAYEQYF

V gene: TRBV2
J gene: TRBJ1-4
CDR3 protein: CASKAGGSEKLFF

V gene: TRBV6-1
J gene: TRBJ1-2
CDR3 protein: CASSEGRANYYGYTF

V gene: TRBV6-1
J gene: TRBJ2-3
CDR3 protein: CASSEATPGQYFTDTQYF

V gene: TRBV9
J gene: TRBJ2-5
CDR3 protein: CASSPQTSRGFQETQYF

V gene: TRBV14
J gene: TRBJ2-2
CDR3 protein: CASSQWGANTGELFF

V gene: TRBV9
J gene: TRBJ2-5
CDR3 protein: CASSAGTGKKETQYF

V gene: TRBV6-1
J gene: TRBJ2-1
CDR3 protein: CASSAGSGTYNEQFF

V gene: TRBV9
J gene: TRBJ1-1
CDR3 protein: CASSSLGSLMNTEAFF

V gene: TRBV5-1
J gene: TRBJ1-5
CDR3 protein: CASSISGTDSNQPQHF

V gene: TRBV18
J gene: TRBJ1-4
CDR3 protein: CASSPRDRDEKLFF

V gene: TRBV19
J gene: TRBJ2-7
CDR3 protein: CASSRDTTYEQYF

V gene: TRBV6-1
J gene: TRBJ2-7
CDR3 protein: CASSALQGVLDEQYF

V gene: TRBV4-1
J gene: TRBJ1-2
CDR3 protein: CASSLGNRVADGYTF

V gene: TRBV11-2
J gene: TRBJ2-3
CDR3 protein: CASSLSPGETDTQYF

V gene: TRBV7-9
J gene: TRBJ2-1
CDR3 protein: CASSPRGGGSAYNEQFF

V gene: TRBV7-2
J gene: TRBJ1-3
CDR3 protein: CASSFNQRPASGNTIYF

V gene: TRBV6-1
J gene: TRBJ1-1
CDR3 protein: CASRGDLGTEAFF

V gene: TRBV11-2
J gene: TRBJ2-3
CDR3 protein: CASSLAASGTADTQYF

V gene: TRBV25-1
J gene: TRBJ1-2
CDR3 protein: CASSESIGTATNYGYTF

V gene: TRBV19
J gene: TRBJ2-1
CDR3 protein: CASSTPGGTGGNEQFF

V gene: TRBV6-1
J gene: TRBJ1-2
CDR3 protein: CASRATGGSNYGYTF

V gene: TRBV5-1
J gene: TRBJ1-2
CDR3 protein: CASRDTTGGRVGYTF

V gene: TRBV7-2
J gene: TRBJ2-3
CDR3 protein: CASSASGHTDTQYF

V gene: TRBV19
J gene: TRBJ1-5
CDR3 protein: CASSRTGVSQPQHF

V gene: TRBV10-3
J gene: TRBJ1-2
CDR3 protein: CAITGQGIYGYTF

V gene: TRBV27
J gene: TRBJ1-4
CDR3 protein: CASSSEGAEKLFF

V gene: TRBV5-1
J gene: TRBJ2-3
CDR3 protein: CASSLALAVDTQYF

V gene: TRBV7-2
J gene: TRBJ2-1
CDR3 protein: CASSYSGTGTNEQFF

V gene: TRBV18
J gene: TRBJ1-6
CDR3 protein: CASSPDSYNSPLHF

V gene: TRBV19
J gene: TRBJ2-7
CDR3 protein: CASSIIGQSYEQYF

V gene: TRBV6-6
J gene: TRBJ1-6
CDR3 protein: CASTPGSNSPLHF

V gene: TRBV7-8
J gene: TRBJ1-2
CDR3 protein: CASSLVVRDSQPTNYGYTF

V gene: TRBV7-9
J gene: TRBJ1-1
CDR3 protein: CASSSTENTEAFF